This T cell receptor beta chain was captured by sequencing in a study of cytomegalovirus exposure and HLA in healthy donors (dated by TCRdb to between 2016 and 2019). Regarding the research as a whole: In an earlier analysis of some 550 of the donors, 250 to 350 Gb of sequence data and approximately 100 million unique TCR beta sequences from roughly 190 million T cells were reported. Four to six DR-DQ haplotypes were handled as single units for association and clustering, since linkage in the cohort was strong. The T cell repertoires of 666 subjects were profiled by immunosequencing and related to cytomegalovirus serostatus. To study patterns of TCR occurrence, a later analysis re-analyzed previously published TCR beta repertoires from under 750 donors and added high-resolution HLA genotyping. In addition to the first cohort of 666 subjects, a separate validation cohort of about 120 different subjects was used. The study aimed to test whether signatures of past pathogen exposure could be identified by cataloging public T cell receptors. Donor age, sex, ethnicity and CMV serostatus were collected together with the repertoire data. Every repertoire in the discovery cohort had been generated on one and the same sequencing platform. Among around 400 genotyped donors of the cohort, an average of around 220,000 unique TCR beta nucleotide sequences was sequenced per donor, of which about 18% were non-productive. Of the roughly 430 genotyped donors, about 84% fell in the genetic ancestry cluster associated with self-reported Caucasian donors. The study combined high-throughput TCR immunosequencing, statistical association of individual TCRs with disease status, and machine learning to predict cytomegalovirus infection status. HLA typing covered class I and class II loci at four-digit resolution. A later genetic analysis took genome-wide SNP genotypes for 398 of the 666 donors and used that subset as a discovery cohort. To decide whether each TCR beta V gene segment behaved as functional or pseudogenic, an earlier analysis of 587 of the donors relied on high-throughput TCR beta sequencing. The number of typed donors differed by locus: about 620-640 for A, B, C, DRB1 and DQB1; some 540 for DQA1; approximately 600 for DPA1; and around 450 for DPB1. In the later analysis, no new phenotypic data were used to find candidate immune exposures; instead, reliance was placed on TCR beta sequences and their occurrence across donors. An early release covering just under 650 HLA-typed donors comprised 250 to 350 gigabases of sequencing data and 85 million to 100 million unique TCR sequences. Study-level results and caveats: The study listed approximately 150 TCR beta chains as associated with cytomegalovirus. The sequencing pipeline was judged likely to have produced a cluster of highly shared sequence variants as a technical artifact. When HLA alleles, especially DR and DQ, strongly co-occurred, attributing TCR associations to individual alleles was difficult. The classifier was reported to diagnose cytomegalovirus status with high specificity and sensitivity in both the original cohort and the validation cohort. The authors suggested that the approach could potentially be extended to other disease states and immunological phenotypes. In a later genetic analysis, fewer N-insertions in productive TCRs were reported among donors in an Asian-associated ancestry cluster than the roughly 640-donor mean. In a later analysis, HLA-associated TCR beta chains showed more clonal expansion and lower generation probabilities than non-associated chains that were equally common. According to a later analysis, most CMV-associated TCR beta chains appeared to be HLA-restricted, and the HLA associations seemed to be driven largely by CMV exposure. Immune exposure information for the cohort was limited to CMV serostatus. An earlier analysis of approximately 570 of the donors showed that most TCR beta V segments appeared in productive rearrangements either about 87% or about 30% of the time, which broadly matched IMGT annotations. In a later analysis, the rate of TCR association differed among HLA loci, with DRB1 alleles having the most associated TCRs and HLA-C alleles having the fewest. A later genetic analysis associated a missense DCLRE1C variant with V-gene and J-gene trimming of TCR beta chains, and an independent cohort replicated the association. A further reported finding was that TCR beta sequences accurately predicted the HLA-A and HLA-B alleles for most subjects in the first cohort. Correlated functional status among segregating V segments might reflect linkage disequilibrium, but an unknown experimental factor could not be ruled out. This cohort had only TCR beta chains sequenced, and the lack of alpha or paired-chain data limited which features could be detected. Most TCR sequences were observed very rarely across donors, whereas some public TCRs were present in many individuals. Because HLA typing was unavailable for some donors at each locus, only the typed subset was used in association tests. The presence/absence analyses assumed that sequencing depth was roughly uniform across donors, and that assumption may not be true. At a false discovery rate of 0.05, a later analysis linked under 20,000 TCR beta sequences to specific HLA alleles. A later analysis reported that several top co-occurrence clusters appeared linked to parvovirus B19, influenza, CMV and Epstein-Barr virus. Because counts were too low, 15 or so rarely observed V segments, including chromosome 9 orphons, were excluded from the earlier analysis of a few hundred of the donors. A few of the identified cytomegalovirus-associated TCR beta chains were confirmed in vitro to be specific for cytomegalovirus antigens.

The cohort comprised around 690 healthy bone marrow donors. Cohort members were all nominally healthy when sampled, although unrecorded immune exposures were likely present. The donor was CMV seropositive and was included in the group of approximately 300 seropositive cohort members. A peripheral blood sample was collected from each donor, and TCR beta sequencing was performed on peripheral blood mononuclear cells. The Qiagen DNeasy Blood Extraction Kit was used to extract genomic DNA from the blood cell samples. For this clone: Its specific antigen is unknown. No base qualities exist here, and no much larger clone lies one base off it.

The method was the immunoSEQ multiplex PCR assay. A mixture of 60 forward primers for TCR Vbeta segments and 13 reverse primers for TCR Jbeta segments was used in the multiplex PCR. The CDR3 region of rearranged TCR beta genes was amplified from genomic DNA by a multiplex PCR assay. The Illumina HiSeq System was used to sequence the amplified TCR beta libraries as 87-base-pair reads. On the authors' methods: A later analysis counted approximately 76 million unique TCR beta chains across the 600 to 850 repertoires, and some 12 million of these chains were shared by at least two donors. Raw reads were error-corrected and collapsed into unique sequences by a nearest-neighbor algorithm in which closely related sequences were merged to remove PCR and sequencing errors. To assign V, D and J gene segments, CDR3 sequences were aligned to IMGT reference sequences. For a sequence to be retained, a match of at least six nucleotides to both a V gene segment and a J gene segment was required. A rearrangement was called productive if the CDR3 had no stop codons and remained in frame with V and J, and every other rearrangement was called non-productive. CDR3 was defined by IMGT convention, running from the second conserved V-encoded cysteine to the conserved J-encoded phenylalanine. The earlier analysis of some 550 of the donors excluded any sequence lacking an unambiguous match to a single V gene segment. An earlier analysis of 550 to 650 of the donors classified V segments as functional when productive rearrangements were above 56.7% and as segregating when the standard deviation between donors was above 5%. A statistical classification framework was built to diagnose cytomegalovirus status from the catalog of TCR beta chain sequences. In a later analysis, TCR nucleotide sequences were compared against IMGT/GENE-DB human TR gene sequences so that V and J genes could be assigned. A later analysis assigned CDR3 sequences and most-parsimonious VDJ recombination scenarios with the TCRdist pipeline. In a later analysis, every TCR beta chain was defined by the combination of its CDR3 amino acid sequence and its V-gene family, and reads without a unique V-gene family were dropped. To address suspected cross-contamination and a sequencing artifact, a later analysis removed approximately 590 highly shared, low-generation-probability nucleotide sequences. For each public chain, a later analysis derived a clonal expansion index from normalized ranks of inferred template counts within each repertoire. Generation probabilities in a later analysis came from a VDJ recombination model fitted to out-of-frame rearrangements, and those results were checked against IGoR. A later analysis scored TCR-TCR, TCR-HLA and TCR-CMV co-occurrence with hypergeometric tests, applying a repertoire-size bias correction to TCR pairs. A later analysis estimated false discovery rates by permuting HLA or CMV assignments 20 times. In a later analysis, co-occurring TCRs were grouped with DBSCAN, and TCRdist sequence similarity was added when clustering was performed within HLA-allele-positive subsets. Co-occurrence clustering excluded repertoires with fewer than 30,000 or more than 120,000 public chains, plus five with anomalous nucleotide sharing. Here the immuneACCESS table is served through TCRdb, limited to in-frame sequences with V and J called. Missing clones are a known gap in these copies; in checked studies unresolved V genes cover under half, and the rest lacks a known reason. The V and J calls and clone size come from that table; D and trimming were worked out from the DNA. The sample records some 100,000 clones, around three quarters of which are singletons. Clones ranked in the top ten supply under 5% of the sample.

The source material was PBMCs. The clonotype was recovered from a female donor in good health and CMV-seropositive.

The CDR3 protein sequence reads: CASSRDSNSPLHF. The nucleotide sequence is TGTGCCAGCAGTAGGGACAGTAATTCACCCCTCCACTTT. The chain uses TRBV2 and TRBJ1-6, with 7 bases in between that match TRBD1. Trimming leaves V shorter by 5 bases and J shorter by 6 bases, with the junction holding 1 base beyond the gene matches. Based on the germline V gene, the CDR1 and CDR2 sequences are SNHLY and FYNNEI. The CDR3 runs 13 amino acids, cysteine and phenylalanine included. Of all the DNA, just the CDR3 is kept, 39 bases in frame from base 1.